Shown below are 29 T cell receptor beta chains from a single sample sequenced in a study of cytomegalovirus exposure and HLA in healthy donors. The PCR employed 60 Vbeta primers together with 13 Jbeta primers. Some clones are missing from TCRdb's copy, which holds only in-frame ones; the method was immunoSEQ multiplex PCR. The repertoire holds 110,000 to 150,000 clones, with more than 70% as singletons. The sequencing input was PBMCs. These TCRs come from a woman in her thirties or forties in good health and CMV-seronegative.

The chain uses TRBV7-9 and TRBJ1-2; no clear D. Trimming pared 8 bases from V and 5 bases from J, leaving 21 bases between. This CDR3 contains 15 residues. Germline V lookup: CDR1 SEHNR, CDR2 FQNEAQ (reference sequence). The CDR3 reads CASPLGPEGFYGYTF. DNA for the CDR3: TGTGCCAGCCCTTTAGGTCCGGAGGGTTTTTATGGCTACACCTTC.

The chain joins TRBV6-5 to TRBJ2-1, with TRBD2 identical over 9 bases. Germline CDR1 and CDR2: MNHEY and SVGAGI. The junction had 6 bases not matched to a gene; V was cut back by 6 bases and J by 6 bases. This CDR3 comprises 14 residues. CDR3 nucleotide sequence: TGTGCCAGCAGGGGGGCGGGGGGGAGCAATGAGCAGTTCTTC. As protein: CASRGAGGSNEQFF.

The genes are TRBV5-1 and TRBJ2-3; 12 nucleotides line up with TRBD2. The CDR3 runs 16 residues. Germline lookup yields CDR1 SGHRS and CDR2 YFSETQ. With V trimmed by 0 bases and J by 4 bases, 3 bases remained unmatched. CDR3 DNA sequence: TGCGCCAGCAGCTTGGCTTCTAGCGGGAGGGCAGATACGCAGTATTTT. The encoded protein is CASSLASSGRADTQYF.

J is TRBJ1-6 and V is TRBV9; 7 positions match TRBD1. Germline-derived CDR1 and CDR2 are SGDLS and YYNGEE. V lost 8 bases, J lost 6 bases, and 11 bases stayed unmatched. This CDR3 spans 15 amino acids. The CDR3 DNA reads TGTGCCAGTAGCACTACCGGGACAGCTAATTCACCCCTCCACTTT. Residues: CASSTTGTANSPLHF.

The V call is TRBV19, the J call TRBJ2-5, with TRBD1 matching over 7 bases. The J call may be incorrect, as the DNA end agrees better with TRBJ2-7. Germline-derived CDR1 and CDR2 are LNHDA and SQIVND (reference sequence). The CDR3 runs 16 residues. DNA of the CDR3: TGTGCCAGTAGTATAGGTGCAAGGGGGCACTCCTACGAGCAGTACTTC. This encodes CASSIGARGHSYEQYF.

This clone was picked up a small number of times. The V gene is TRBV6-4, the J gene TRBJ2-7; 7 bases match TRBD1. CDR1 and CDR2 (germline): MRHNA, SNTAGT. The CDR3 is 15 amino acids. Trimming removed 6 bases from V and 4 bases from J; junction bases left unmatched: 12. CDR3 residues: CASSQNGQARYEQYF. The CDR3 DNA reads as TGTGCCAGCAGCCAGAACGGACAGGCCCGGTACGAGCAGTACTTC.

The rearrangement uses TRBV5-1 and TRBJ2-1, with TRBD2 identical over 14 bases. CDR3 length: 17 amino acids. Trimming cost V 4 bases and J 4 bases; bases outside gene matches: 7. Germline values: CDR1 SGHRS, CDR2 YFSETQ. In DNA, the CDR3 is TGCGCCAGCAGCCCGGGACTAGCGGGGGCCCCATACAATGAGCAGTTCTTC. Amino acid sequence: CASSPGLAGAPYNEQFF.

The chain has TRBV5-1 and TRBJ1-2; a weak D match, TRBD1 (6 bases). The CDR3 extends over 16 amino acids. V gave up 5 bases and J gave up 6 bases, with 23 bases separating them. Germline V gene data show CDR1 as SGHRS and CDR2 as YFSETQ. CDR3 region: CASRYVMGGGSDGYTF. In DNA, the CDR3 is TGCGCCAGCAGATACGTAATGGGAGGGGGATCGGATGGCTACACCTTC.

The chain uses TRBV15 and TRBJ2-6; 8 bases align to TRBD1. In germline, CDR1 is LNHNV, CDR2 YYDKDF (reference sequence). The trim removed 4 bases at V and 4 bases at J, leaving 6 bases unmatched. The CDR3 is made up of 16 amino acids. The CDR3 loop is CATSKQGADGANVLTF. In DNA form, the CDR3 reads TGTGCCACCAGCAAGCAGGGGGCGGACGGGGCCAACGTCCTGACTTTC.

This clone was seen a handful of times. This chain links TRBV18 with TRBJ1-1, with 12 bases aligning to TRBD1. J gave up 3 bases and V 3 bases, and 8 bases lay outside the gene matches. This CDR3 is 17 amino acids long. The germline CDR1 and CDR2 sequences are KGHSH and LQKENI. This chain's CDR3 is CASSPRDRGLSYTEAFF. In nucleotides, the CDR3 is TGTGCCAGCTCACCTCGGGACAGGGGGCTTTCGTACACTGAAGCTTTCTTT. The variable domain in full, with the rest retrieved from reference TRBV18 and TRBJ1-1, is NAGVMQNPRHLVRRRGQEARLRCSPMKGHSHVYWYRQLPEEGLKFMVYLQKENIIDESGMPKERFSAEFPKEGPSILRIQQVVRGDSAAYFCASSPRDRGLSYTEAFFGQGTRLTVV.

The J gene is TRBJ2-1, the V gene TRBV11-2, with D perhaps TRBD2 (6 bases). CDR1 and CDR2 (germline): SGHAT, FQNNGV. This CDR3 is 14 amino acids long. V was shortened by 3 bases and J by 5 bases, with 11 bases between the two germline ends. In DNA form, the CDR3 reads TGTGCCAGCAGCTTCGGGTGGGAGGACAATGAGCAGTTCTTC. The encoded protein is CASSFGWEDNEQFF.

This clone has just one count. V is TRBV15 and J is TRBJ1-3; perhaps TRBD1 as D (6 bases). Germline V gene sequence: CDR1 LNHNV, CDR2 YYDKDF (reference sequence). The CDR3 is 16 residues long. Deletions cut 5 bases from V and 0 bases from J, with 14 bases between. The DNA for the CDR3 is TGTGCCACCAGCCGCCCAGGGGCGGACTCTGGAAACACCATATATTTT. It specifies CATSRPGADSGNTIYF.

This clone showed up just a few times. The chain recombines TRBV6-6 with TRBJ2-7; no clear D gene. The CDR3 extends over 15 amino acids. CDR1 is MNHNY and CDR2 is SVGAGI in the germline V gene (reference sequence). V lost 6 bases and J 2 bases, leaving 17 bases between the germline ends. The CDR3 spells CASSLRSADTYEQYF. DNA for the CDR3: TGTGCCAGCAGCCTAAGGTCAGCCGACACCTACGAGCAGTACTTC.

The rearrangement joins TRBV5-4 to TRBJ2-7; 7 bases agree with TRBD1. Germline assignment: CDR1 SGHNT and CDR2 YYREEE (reference sequence). The CDR3 loop spans 15 amino acids. The V and J ends lost 0 bases and 0 bases, in that order; junction bases with no gene match: 3. The CDR3: CASSLGTGISYEQYF. DNA of the CDR3: TGTGCCAGCAGCTTGGGGACAGGAATCTCCTACGAGCAGTACTTC. The complete variable domain, with remaining parts taken from reference TRBV5-4 and TRBJ2-7, reads ETGVTQSPTHLIKTRGQQVTLRCSSQSGHNTVSWYQQALGQGPQFIFQYYREEENGRGNFPPRFSGLQFPNYSSELNVNALELDDSALYLCASSLGTGISYEQYFGPGTRLTVT.

V is TRBV19 and J is TRBJ1-6, with TRBD1 as a possible D gene (6 bases). V was clipped by 6 bases and J by 0 bases, with 21 bases between them. CDR1 and CDR2 from the germline V gene are LNHDA and SQIVND (reference sequence). This CDR3 is 19 amino acids long. The CDR3 protein is CASSTVWQGPSSYNSPLHF. The CDR3 nucleotides read TGTGCCAGTAGCACCGTATGGCAGGGGCCCAGCTCCTATAATTCACCCCTCCACTTT.

This clone was counted only a few times. The chain couples TRBV4-1 to TRBJ2-5; 7 nucleotides match TRBD1. Per germline, CDR1 MGHRA and CDR2 YSYEKL. V lost 0 bases to trimming and J lost 5 bases; unmatched junction nucleotides: 12. This CDR3 region has 17 residues. The CDR3 is CASSQDPGGAVRETQYF. In DNA form, the CDR3 reads TGCGCCAGCAGCCAAGATCCAGGGGGTGCAGTACGGGAGACCCAGTACTTC.

This chain uses TRBV2 with TRBJ2-1; D is unresolved. This CDR3 has 14 residues. CDR1 and CDR2 from the germline V gene are SNHLY and FYNNEI. V lost 0 bases, J lost 5 bases, and 8 bases lay in between. In DNA form, the CDR3 reads TGTGCCAGCAGTGAAGCGCTCACTAACAATGAGCAGTTCTTC. Translated, it gives CASSEALTNNEQFF.

Turning to this clone: One end of the junction does not line up with germline, which may come from a read error. This chain uses TRBV7-9 with TRBJ1-2; 7 bases are a match to TRBD1. Germline CDR1 and CDR2: SEHNR and FQNEAQ (reference sequence). The CDR3 consists of 16 residues. The CDR3 DNA follows: TGTTCCAGCAACTCTATACTACAGGGGAAGCGCTATGGCTACACCTTC. Translated: CSSNSILQGKRYGYTF.

The rearrangement uses TRBV11-2 and TRBJ1-5; TRBD1 matches 7 bases. CDR3 size: 15 residues. The V segment lost 3 bases and the J segment 3 bases; nucleotides outside the gene matches: 5. CDR1 and CDR2 from the germline V gene are SGHAT and FQNNGV. CDR3 amino acids: CASSFSGGFNQPQHF. The CDR3 DNA sequence: TGTGCCAGCAGCTTTTCAGGGGGTTTCAATCAGCCCCAGCATTTT.

J is TRBJ2-2 and V is TRBV27; D gene uncertain. Germline V lookup: CDR1 MNHEY, CDR2 SMNVEV (reference sequence). Trimming pared 8 bases from V and 4 bases from J, leaving 14 bases between. This CDR3 has 14 amino acids. The DNA of the CDR3 is TGTGCCAGCGCGGCGTTACGGCGCACCGGGGAGCTGTTTTTT. It yields the protein CASAALRRTGELFF.

This clone has just a few counts. J is TRBJ2-7 and V is TRBV14, with 9 bases lining up with TRBD1. Germline V lookup: CDR1 SGHDN, CDR2 FVKESK. The CDR3 extends over 14 amino acids. J was trimmed by 7 bases and V by 4 bases; bases with no gene match: 8. CDR3 residues: CASSLRTGVGEQYF. CDR3 DNA sequence: TGTGCCAGCAGCCTCAGGACAGGGGTAGGGGAGCAGTACTTC.

This clone was detected only once. V is TRBV27 and J is TRBJ2-5; D gene ambiguous. The germline gives CDR1 MNHEY, CDR2 SMNVEV (reference sequence). This CDR3 comprises 11 residues. Deletions cut 8 bases from V and 2 bases from J, with 6 bases between. The chain's CDR3 is CASSHQETQYF. CDR3 DNA: TGTGCCAGCTCCCATCAAGAGACCCAGTACTTC.

V and J are TRBV19 and TRBJ2-2, with 8 bases aligning to TRBD1. This CDR3 spans 17 amino acids. The ends lost 5 bases at V and 6 bases at J; junction bases unmatched: 14. Germline CDR1 is LNHDA and CDR2 is SQIVND (reference sequence). CDR3 protein: CASSRRMTGVFAGELFF. The CDR3 DNA reads as TGTGCCAGTAGTCGTCGGATGACAGGGGTTTTTGCCGGGGAGCTGTTTTTT.

The chain combines TRBV5-6 with TRBJ2-3, with D possibly TRBD2 on 6 matching bases. The ends were cut back, 2 bases at V and 2 bases at J, with 12 bases in the middle. Germline CDR1 SGHDT, CDR2 YYEEEE. This CDR3 contains 15 residues. The CDR3 sequence: CASSLLAYPTDTQYF. CDR3 DNA: TGTGCCAGCAGCTTACTAGCTTATCCCACAGATACGCAGTATTTT.

This clone was observed once. The chain recombines TRBV7-8 with TRBJ1-2, with 9 bases that match TRBD1. Germline trimming cut 4 bases from V and 3 bases from J; bases unmatched to any gene: 12. CDR3 size: 17 residues. The germline CDR1 and CDR2 sequences are SGHVS and FQNEAQ. The CDR3 here is CASSSSKNWDRDYGYTF. CDR3 nucleotide sequence: TGTGCCAGCAGCTCTTCCAAGAATTGGGACAGGGACTATGGCTACACCTTC.

The J gene is TRBJ2-3, the V gene TRBV9, with 8 bases lining up with TRBD2. Germline V gene sequence: CDR1 SGDLS, CDR2 YYNGEE. V shed 0 bases, J shed 0 bases, and the junction held 3 bases outside the gene matches. CDR3 length equals 16 residues. The chain's CDR3 is CASSVGASGSTDTQYF. The CDR3 coding sequence is TGTGCCAGCAGCGTAGGGGCTAGCGGGAGCACAGATACGCAGTATTTT.

This chain uses TRBV28 with TRBJ1-2; D possibly corresponds to TRBD1 (5 bases). This CDR3 is built from 14 residues. Germline-derived CDR1 and CDR2 are MDHEN and SYDVKM. Trimming took off 6 bases at V and 6 bases at J, with 17 bases between the two ends. The CDR3 region is CASRREGVVDGYTF. Written as DNA, the CDR3 is TGTGCCAGCAGAAGGGAAGGGGTAGTAGATGGCTACACCTTC.

This rearrangement joins TRBV6-5 to TRBJ1-1; 9 bases map to TRBD1. The CDR3 is 16 amino acids. Germline lookup yields CDR1 MNHEY and CDR2 SVGAGI. The V segment lost 0 bases and the J segment 4 bases; nucleotides outside the gene matches: 6. Written as DNA, the CDR3 is TGTGCCAGCAGTTACTCAACAGGGGGCTTGGGCACTGAAGCTTTCTTT. Encoded protein: CASSYSTGGLGTEAFF.

This rearrangement joins TRBV28 to TRBJ2-1; the match to TRBD2 covers 7 bases. Germline CDR1 reads MDHEN; CDR2 reads SYDVKM. V was clipped by 2 bases and J by 6 bases; unmatched bases: 4. The CDR3 extends over 14 amino acids. The CDR3 is CASSLAGESNEQFF. The CDR3 DNA sequence: TGTGCCAGCAGTTTAGCGGGGGAGTCCAATGAGCAGTTCTTC.